This T cell receptor beta chain was sequenced for a study of CD8+ T cells in alopecia areata. RNA was isolated and reverse transcribed to cDNA, the sequencing template. Using immunoSEQ multiplex PCR, the repertoire was profiled, and TCRdb retains in-frame clones only, with some absent. The sample holds 250,000 or so clones, roughly two thirds seen once. Germline CDR1 and CDR2: GTSNPN and SVGIG (reference sequence). CDR3 size: 11 residues. The V end lost 3 bases, the J end lost 5 bases, and 7 bases lay between the germline ends. The chain recombines TRBV30 with TRBJ1-2; no clear D gene. This specimen was CD4+ T cells sorted from blood, taken at week 0. The sequence came from a human donor with alopecia areata. The CDR3 nucleotides are TGTGCCTGGAGCAGGAATTATGGCTACACCTTC. It specifies CAWSRNYGYTF.